These T cell receptor beta chains were read from a single sample in a study of tumor-infiltrating lymphocytes in primary liver carcinoma. TCRdb ran MiXCR on the multiplex PCR reads and lists one entry per CDR3 protein. The table shows fewer than 400,000 distinct CDR3 sequences, with 50% to 75% occurring only once. The material sequenced was peripheral blood. The receptors come from a woman aged 30 to 39 with primary liver carcinoma and hepatitis B virus infection. Each CDR3 is given with its conserved first and last residue. D genes are given only for firm matches. The listing skips clone size in some rows; elsewhere it reads once, few, many or a size class.

cdr3_aa cdr3_nt j_call d_call clone_size v_call
CASGLQGQGEETQYF TGTGCTAGTGGTTTGCAAGGACAGGGTGAAGAGACCCAGTACTTC TRBJ2-5 TRBD1 . TRBV12-5
CASSLVEDEQYF TGTGCCAGCAGCTTAGTGGAGGACGAGCAGTACTTC TRBJ2-7 . once TRBV7-8
CSATPTGANYGYTF TGCAGTGCTACCCCGACAGGAGCTAACTATGGCTACACCTTC TRBJ1-2 . . TRBV20-1
CASTRAPRADTQYF TGTGCCAGCACCCGGGCCCCACGGGCAGATACGCAGTATTTT TRBJ2-3 . . TRBV12-3/TRBV12-4
CSVEDDAEQYF TGCAGCGTTGAAGATGACGCCGAGCAGTACTTC TRBJ2-7 . once TRBV29-1
CASSYSQTSGRRSSYNEQFF TGTGCCAGCAGTTACTCGCAGACTAGCGGGAGGAGGAGCTCCTACAATGAGCAGTTCTTC TRBJ2-1 TRBD2 few TRBV6-2/TRBV6-3
CSVEVRGGELFF TGCAGCGTTGAAGTTCGTGGCGGGGAGCTGTTTTTT TRBJ2-2 . many TRBV29-1
CASREEGGSSYEQYF TGTGCCAGCAGAGAAGAGGGGGGCTCCTCCTACGAGCAGTACTTC TRBJ2-7 . . TRBV7-9
CASSWGRGFNEQYF TGTGCCAGCAGCTGGGGTAGGGGGTTCAACGAGCAGTACTTC TRBJ2-7 . . TRBV7-9
CAGSQGLGRKETQYF TGCGCCGGCAGCCAAGGCCTAGGGCGGAAAGAGACCCAGTACTTC TRBJ2-5 . . TRBV4-1
CASSSPTSGSTYTQYF TGTGCCAGCAGCTCCCCGACTAGCGGAAGCACATATACGCAGTATTTT TRBJ2-3 TRBD2 . TRBV7-8
CASTGGRSYTF TGTGCCAGCACAGGCGGAAGGAGCTACACCTTC TRBJ1-2 . . TRBV28
CASSQTGHADTQYF TGCGCCAGCAGCCAAACCGGACACGCAGATACGCAGTATTTT TRBJ2-3 . many TRBV4-3
CSIPSGNTGELYF TGCAGCATCCCTAGCGGGAACACCGGGGAGCTGTATTTT TRBJ2-2 TRBD2 . TRBV29-1
CASSLGTCGSGETQYF TGTGCCAGCAGCTTAGGGACTTGCGGGAGCGGGGAGACCCAGTACTTC TRBJ2-5 TRBD2 . TRBV11-2
CASSLGFGTDPGGELFF TGTGCCAGCAGCTTGGGCTTTGGGACAGATCCTGGCGGGGAGCTGTTTTTT TRBJ2-2 TRBD1 few TRBV5-6
CASSLGGAGASDNEQYF TGTGCCAGCAGTTTAGGGGGCGCCGGGGCTAGCGACAACGAGCAGTACTTC TRBJ2-7 . few TRBV6-5
CASSGREGRGYSNQPQHF TGTGCCAGCAGTGGGAGGGAGGGCAGGGGTTATAGCAATCAGCCCCAGCATTTT TRBJ1-5 . . TRBV6-1
CASSQVSGSTTDTQYF TGCGCCAGCAGCCAGGTTAGCGGGAGTACCACAGATACGCAGTATTTT TRBJ2-3 TRBD2 . TRBV4-3
CANILEGSSSYNEQFF TGTGCCAACATCTTAGAAGGATCTAGCTCCTACAATGAGCAGTTCTTC TRBJ2-1 . . TRBV11-3
CASIQYGRGGNSLLHF TGCGCCAGCATCCAATACGGCAGGGGAGGTAATTCACTCCTCCACTTT TRBJ1-6 . . TRBV4-1
CANSQGSGQYEQYF TGTGCCAACAGCCAAGGTTCAGGTCAATACGAGCAGTACTTC TRBJ2-7 . . TRBV4-1
CSAVTDGYGTDTQYF TGCAGCGCCGTGACGGATGGGTATGGCACAGATACGCAGTATTTT TRBJ2-3 . many TRBV29-1
CASSLGAGGQYF TGTGCCAGCAGTTTAGGTGCGGGAGGGCAGTACTTC TRBJ2-7 TRBD2 . TRBV12-3/TRBV12-4
CSTAGTGYGYTF TGCAGCACTGCCGGGACAGGCTATGGCTACACCTTC TRBJ1-2 TRBD1 . TRBV29-1
CASSLGGIARHEQYF TGCGCCAGTAGCTTAGGGGGGATAGCGCGTCACGAGCAGTACTTC TRBJ2-7 . . TRBV11-2
CASSYSRSVNTEAFF TGTGCCAGCAGTTACAGCCGGAGTGTGAACACTGAAGCTTTCTTT TRBJ1-1 . many TRBV6-5
CASSPSRTRGNEQFF TGTGCCAGCAGTCCCTCGCGGACTAGGGGGAATGAGCAATTCTTC TRBJ2-1 . . TRBV6-5
CASSQYESYKQYF TGTGCCAGCAGCCAATACGAGAGCTACAAGCAGTACTTC TRBJ2-7 . . TRBV4-2
CAWSASGRDNEKLFF TGTGCCTGGAGTGCCTCGGGCAGAGATAATGAAAAACTGTTTTTT TRBJ1-4 . once TRBV30
CASSLRQASLGTDTQYF TGTGCCAGCAGCCTCAGGCAGGCTAGTCTCGGGACAGATACGCAGTATTTT TRBJ2-3 . many TRBV11-2
CASSLTPAGGETQYF TGTGCCAGCAGCCTTACCCCAGCAGGGGGAGAGACCCAGTACTTC TRBJ2-5 TRBD1 . TRBV13
CASSLRQGLAQSIQYF TGTGCCAGCAGCCTGCGACAGGGCTTAGCCCAAAGCATTCAGTACTTC TRBJ2-4 TRBD1 . TRBV11-2
CASSFRTGTRGTQYF TGTGCCAGCAGCTTCCGGACAGGGACCCGTGGGACCCAGTACTTC TRBJ2-5 TRBD1 many TRBV7-8
CIVNLSETQYF TGCATCGTTAACCTTTCAGAGACCCAGTACTTC TRBJ2-5 . . TRBV29-1
CASSGGQALHEKLFF TGTGCCAGCAGTGGGGGACAGGCCCTACATGAAAAACTGTTTTTT TRBJ1-4 TRBD1 . TRBV6-1
CASSQDRVGSYYGYTF TGCGCCAGCAGCCAAGATCGGGTCGGGAGCTACTATGGCTACACCTTC TRBJ1-2 . many TRBV4-1
CTSSPWGSEQYF TGTACCAGCAGCCCGTGGGGAAGCGAACAGTACTTC TRBJ2-7 . . TRBV11-1
CASSQWRSSYEQYF TGCGCCAGCAGCCAATGGCGGAGCTCCTACGAGCAGTACTTC TRBJ2-7 . many TRBV4-3
CASSLAGQGYKNIQYF TGTGCCAGCAGTTTAGCGGGACAGGGGTACAAAAACATTCAGTACTTC TRBJ2-4 TRBD1 few TRBV12-3/TRBV12-4
CASSAEIGEQYF TGTGCCAGCAGCGCAGAAATTGGCGAGCAGTACTTC TRBJ2-7 . . TRBV2
CASSPTSGGGTDTHYF TGTGCCAGCAGCCCAACTAGCGGAGGAGGGACAGATACGCACTATTTT TRBJ2-3 . . TRBV12-3/TRBV12-4
CAIASATDTQYF TGTGCCATCGCTAGCGCAACAGATACGCAGTATTTT TRBJ2-3 . few TRBV10-3
CTSSLRQVGNEQFF TGTACCAGCAGCCTTAGACAGGTGGGCAATGAGCAGTTCTTC TRBJ2-1 . . TRBV7-8
CASGSGRTATYNEQFF TGTGCCAGCGGGAGCGGGAGGACGGCCACCTACAATGAGCAGTTCTTC TRBJ2-1 TRBD2 few TRBV6-5
CASSSPTIQPDTQYF TGTGCCAGCAGCTCGCCCACCATCCAGCCAGATACGCAGTATTTT TRBJ2-3 . many TRBV11-1
CASSYPGTGTYEQYF TGTGCCAGCAGTTATCCCGGGACAGGGACGTACGAGCAGTACTTC TRBJ2-7 TRBD1 few TRBV6-2/TRBV6-3
CASSQTDYEQYF TGTGCCAGCAGTCAGACAGATTACGAGCAGTACTTC TRBJ2-7 . few TRBV28
CANSLGGGGLYNERFF TGTGCCAACAGCTTAGGAGGGGGGGGGCTTTACAATGAGCGGTTCTTC TRBJ2-1 . . TRBV11-2
CASGPSLTSRNEQFF TGTGCCAGCGGCCCATCGTTGACTAGCCGCAATGAGCAGTTCTTC TRBJ2-1 TRBD2 . TRBV7-9
CATQTELNEKLFF TGTGCCACCCAGACAGAGCTTAATGAAAAACTGTTTTTT TRBJ1-4 . few TRBV10-3
CASSFRLVIDTQYF TGTGCCAGCAGCTTCAGACTAGTCATAGATACACAGTATTTT TRBJ2-3 . . TRBV11-2
CASSPVQGGYYEQYF TGTGCCAGCAGCCCCGTTCAGGGGGGATACTACGAGCAGTACTTC TRBJ2-7 . . TRBV6-6
CANSEALLGVDQYF TGTGCCAACAGTGAAGCGCTTCTGGGTGTGGACCAGTACTTC TRBJ2-5 . . TRBV6-1
CAIRATGAGGELFF TGTGCCATCCGAGCCACGGGGGCAGGGGGGGAGCTGTTTTTT TRBJ2-2 . few TRBV10-3
CASSLVGLAGVNTYEQYF TGCGCCAGCAGCTTGGTTGGGCTAGCGGGAGTAAATACCTACGAGCAGTACTTC TRBJ2-7 TRBD2 once TRBV5-1
CASSLERERGDTQYF TGTGCCAGCAGCTTAGAGCGGGAGCGTGGAGATACGCAGTATTTT TRBJ2-3 TRBD2 . TRBV13
CSVIPTGTGTNALTF TGCAGCGTCATTCCGACAGGGACTGGGACCAACGCCCTGACTTTC TRBJ2-6 . . TRBV29-1
CAINQPAGGNGTGELFF TGTGCCATTAACCAACCAGCGGGAGGGAATGGAACCGGGGAGCTGTTTTTT TRBJ2-2 TRBD2 once TRBV10-3
CASRPQFTSEVQETQCF TGTGCCAGCAGGCCTCAATTTACTAGCGAGGTTCAAGAGACCCAGTGCTTC TRBJ2-5 TRBD2 . TRBV6-6